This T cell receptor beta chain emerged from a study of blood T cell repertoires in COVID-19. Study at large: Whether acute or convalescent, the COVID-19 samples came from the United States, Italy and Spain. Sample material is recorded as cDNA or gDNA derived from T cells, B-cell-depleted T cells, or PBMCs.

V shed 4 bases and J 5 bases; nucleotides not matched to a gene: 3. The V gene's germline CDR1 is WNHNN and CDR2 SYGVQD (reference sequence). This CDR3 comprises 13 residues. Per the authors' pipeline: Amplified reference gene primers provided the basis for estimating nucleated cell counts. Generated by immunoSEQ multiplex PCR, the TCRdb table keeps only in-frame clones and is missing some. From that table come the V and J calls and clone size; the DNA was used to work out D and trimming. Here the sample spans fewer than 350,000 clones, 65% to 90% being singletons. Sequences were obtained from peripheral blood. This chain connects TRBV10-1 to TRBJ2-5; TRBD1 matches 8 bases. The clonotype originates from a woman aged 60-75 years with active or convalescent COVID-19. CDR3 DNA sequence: TGCGCCAGCAGTGCAGGGGGCTCGGAGACCCAGTACTTC. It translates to CASSAGGSETQYF.